This T cell receptor beta chain was identified during a study of human T cells and chemical hapten exposure. The sample's time point: pre-sensitization, week 0. As for treatment: therapeutic diphenylcyclopropenone sensitization with weekly scalp DPC. This CDR3 comprises 12 residues. Germline lookup yields CDR1 SGHRS and CDR2 YFSETQ. Trimming took 7 bases from V and 0 from J, leaving 8 bases between them. This clonotype was picked up many times. Single cDNA molecules in the library carried unique molecular identifiers attached during preparation. TCRdb itself ran the RACE reads through MiXCR, one entry per CDR3 protein. Of 300,000 to 450,000 distinct CDR3 sequences in the sample, 4% to 6% were seen once.

The starting material was whole blood, obtained in connection with sensitization to the hapten diphenylcyclopropenone (DPC). This sequence was found in a woman aged 45-65 years with alopecia areata. Some clones in this sample may be carry-over from other donors' samples. The chain is built from TRBV5-1 and TRBJ2-7; the D gene is possibly TRBD2 (5 bases). The DNA of the CDR3 is TGCGCCAGCGAGGGCAGCTCCTACGAGCAGTACTTC. Protein sequence: CASEGSSYEQYF.